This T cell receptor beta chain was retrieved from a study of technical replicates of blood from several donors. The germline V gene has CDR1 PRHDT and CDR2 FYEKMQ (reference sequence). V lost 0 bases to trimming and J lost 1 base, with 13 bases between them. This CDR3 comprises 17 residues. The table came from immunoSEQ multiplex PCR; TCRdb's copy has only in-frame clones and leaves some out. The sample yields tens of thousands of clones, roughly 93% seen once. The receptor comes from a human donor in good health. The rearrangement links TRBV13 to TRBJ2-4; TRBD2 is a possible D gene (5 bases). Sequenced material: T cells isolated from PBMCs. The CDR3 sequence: CASSLGFVSVAKNIQYF. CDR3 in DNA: TGTGCCAGCAGCTTAGGGTTTGTTAGCGTGGCCAAAAACATTCAGTACTTC. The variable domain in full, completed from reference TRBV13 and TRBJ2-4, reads AAGVIQSPRHLIKEKRETATLKCYPIPRHDTVYWYQQGPGQDPQFLISFYEKMQSDKGSIPDRFSAQQFSDYHSELNMSSLELGDSALYFCASSLGFVSVAKNIQYFGAGTRLSVL.